This TCR beta chain stems from a study of blood T cell repertoires in COVID-19. CDR3 length equals 11 residues. V was trimmed by 5 bases and J by 4 bases, leaving 8 bases between them. Germline V gene lookup returns CDR1 GTSNPN and CDR2 SVGIG (reference sequence). TCRdb keeps only in-frame clones here, not all; method: immunoSEQ multiplex PCR. The repertoire has about 320,000 clones, approximately 88% of them found once; the top ten carry 5%. The sequenced material came from PBMCs or T cells enriched from blood (not recorded which). This TCR was recovered from a man aged 25 to 40 who had recovered from COVID-19. The chain is built from TRBV30 and TRBJ2-5; perhaps TRBD2 as D (5 bases). This CDR3 is CAWDRGETQYF. The DNA for the CDR3 is TGTGCCTGGGACCGGGGAGAGACCCAGTACTTC. Full variable domain (remainder filled in from reference TRBV30 and TRBJ2-5): SQTIHQWPATLVQPVGSPLSLECTVEGTSNPNLYWYRQAAGRGLQLLFYSVGIGQISSEVPQNLSASRPQDRQFILSSKKLLLSDSGFYLCAWDRGETQYFGPGTRLLVL.